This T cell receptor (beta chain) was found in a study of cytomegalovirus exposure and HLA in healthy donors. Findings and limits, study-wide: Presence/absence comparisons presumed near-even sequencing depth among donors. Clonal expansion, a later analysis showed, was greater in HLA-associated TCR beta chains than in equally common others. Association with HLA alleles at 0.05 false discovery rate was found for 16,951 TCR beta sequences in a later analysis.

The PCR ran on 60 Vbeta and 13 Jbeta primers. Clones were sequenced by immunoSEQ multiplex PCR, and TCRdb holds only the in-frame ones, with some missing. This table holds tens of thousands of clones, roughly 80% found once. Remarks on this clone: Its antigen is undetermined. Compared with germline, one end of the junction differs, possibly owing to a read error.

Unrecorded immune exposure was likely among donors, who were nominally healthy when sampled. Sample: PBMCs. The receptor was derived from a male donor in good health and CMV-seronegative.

The CDR3 DNA sequence: TGTGCCAGCAGTTATGACCCTTCTCAGACAGGAGACTTC. It is translated as CASSYDPSQTGDF. The rearrangement joins TRBV6-5 to TRBJ1-2; TRBD1 might be the D (6 bases). CDR1 and CDR2 from the germline V gene are MNHEY and SVGAGI. The CDR3 has 13 amino acids.